Sequencing of this TCR beta chain was carried out in a study of blood T cell repertoires in COVID-19. As processed by the authors: Amplification with reference gene primers provided the estimates of nucleated cell counts. Sequencing was performed with immunoSEQ multiplex PCR; in TCRdb, only in-frame clones are kept and a portion is missing. The V and J calls and clone size were taken over from that table, and D and trimming were inferred from the DNA. Of roughly 200,000 clones listed, around 86% are singletons. Participants' reported clinical history set cohort assignment. The TCR comes from a man in his forties with acute COVID-19. The specimen sequenced was PBMCs or T cells enriched from blood (not recorded which).

The DNA of the CDR3 is TGTGCCAGCAGTTATTGGAGGACAGGGGGCGGGTATGGCTACACCTTC. It codes for CASSYWRTGGGYGYTF. The rearrangement uses TRBV6-5 and TRBJ1-2, with 11 nucleotides matching TRBD1. This CDR3 has 16 residues. V was clipped by 3 bases and J by 5 bases; unmatched bases: 8. Germline-derived CDR1 and CDR2 are MNHEY and SVGAGI.